These 32 T cell receptor beta chains share one sample of origin, sequenced in a study of CD8 T cells in ankylosing spondylitis. TCRdb passed the 5' RACE reads through MiXCR, listing each CDR3 protein once. This sample has some 250,000 distinct CDR3 sequences, with less than 10% found just once. Sequenced: blood, either unsorted or a sorted T cell fraction (not recorded which). Every receptor here comes from a male donor with ankylosing spondylitis or in good health (not recorded which).

This clonotype was seen ten or more times. The chain uses TRBV6-2 or TRBV6-3 and TRBJ2-3, with 11 bases fitting TRBD2. The CDR3 runs to 18 residues. After removal of 0 bases from V and 2 bases from J, the junction contained 7 bases not matched to a gene. Germline lookup yields CDR1 MNHEY and CDR2 SVGEGT. CDR3: CASSYSSTSGGPTDTQYF. The CDR3 DNA reads TGTGCCAGCAGTTACTCGAGTACTAGCGGGGGTCCCACAGATACGCAGTATTTT.

This clonotype was counted at least ten times. This chain joins TRBV20-1 and TRBJ2-5, with D perhaps matching TRBD1 or TRBD2 (5 bases each). The CDR3 covers 15 residues. Trimming pared 2 bases from V and 2 bases from J, leaving 15 bases between. Germline CDR1 DFQATT, CDR2 SNEGSKA (reference sequence). CDR3 DNA sequence: TGCAGTGCTAGATTGGGACCGATCATACAAGAGACCCAGTACTTC. This encodes CSARLGPIIQETQYF.

The table lists this clonotype with many counts. The CDR3 region has the DNA TGCGCCAGCAAATTGGGGACCGCAACTAATGAAAAACTGTTTTTT. As protein: CASKLGTATNEKLFF. The J gene is TRBJ1-4, the V gene TRBV10-2; D possibly corresponds to TRBD1 (5 bases). Trimming cost V 7 bases and J 0 bases, with 12 bases left between them. There are 15 residues in the CDR3. Germline V CDR1 and CDR2: WSHSY, SAAADI.

This clonotype was recorded at least ten times. The chain recombines TRBV20-1 with TRBJ2-7; 12 bases line up with TRBD2. The V segment lost 6 bases and the J segment 3 bases; nucleotides outside the gene matches: 18. CDR1 is DFQATT and CDR2 is SNEGSKA in the germline V gene (reference sequence). The CDR3 consists of 18 residues. The CDR3 here is CSARRTSGTHTNLYEQYF. The CDR3 region has the DNA TGCAGTGCCAGGAGGACTAGCGGGACCCATACAAATCTCTACGAGCAGTACTTC.

The rearrangement links TRBV20-1 to TRBJ2-7, with TRBD2 matching over 13 bases. This CDR3 is built from 17 residues. With V trimmed by 2 bases and J by 4 bases, 11 bases remained unmatched. CDR1 is DFQATT and CDR2 is SNEGSKA in the germline V gene (reference sequence). The CDR3 nucleotides are TGCAGTGCTAGACCAACTAGCGGGAGGGCCTCGGAGTACGAGCAGTACTTC. It encodes CSARPTSGRASEYEQYF.

In its sample, this clonotype was seen many times. The V gene is TRBV5-1, the J gene TRBJ2-3; 12 bases are a match to TRBD2. Germline CDR1 and CDR2: SGHRS and YFSETQ. The CDR3 covers 18 residues. V lost 0 bases and J lost 1; bases outside the gene matches: 6. The CDR3 coding sequence is TGCGCCAGCAGCTTGGCTACTAGCGGGAGGATAGGCACAGATACGCAGTATTTT. It encodes CASSLATSGRIGTDTQYF.

Many counts were recorded for this clonotype. The V and J genes are TRBV27 and TRBJ2-1, with 9 bases lining up with TRBD1. V was clipped by 1 base and J by 2 bases; unmatched bases: 3. The CDR3 runs 16 residues. Germline values: CDR1 MNHEY, CDR2 SMNVEV (reference sequence). The CDR3: CASSLLGQGPYNEQFF. The CDR3 DNA reads as TGTGCCAGCAGTTTATTGGGACAGGGCCCCTACAATGAGCAGTTCTTC.

This clonotype was observed many times. The chain combines TRBV20-1 with TRBJ1-5; no clear D. Per germline, CDR1 DFQATT and CDR2 SNEGSKA (reference sequence). This CDR3 is built from 15 residues. V shed 4 bases and J shed 0 bases, with 13 bases lying between them. As DNA, the CDR3 is TGCAGTGCTAAGAGGACTGGGGATAGCAATCAGCCCCAGCATTTT. It yields the protein CSAKRTGDSNQPQHF.

This clonotype has a count of ten or more. The chain uses TRBV7-2 and TRBJ2-5; 7 positions match TRBD1. V lost 5 bases to trimming and J lost 0 bases; unmatched junction nucleotides: 6. The CDR3 has 15 amino acids. The V gene's germline CDR1 is SGHTA and CDR2 FQGNSA. CDR3: CASSVGTAYQETQYF. The CDR3 bases are TGTGCCAGCAGCGTCGGGACAGCGTACCAAGAGACCCAGTACTTC.

This clonotype was recorded at least ten times. The gene calls are TRBV7-9 and TRBJ2-3, with 10 bases fitting TRBD2. The V gene end was trimmed by 1 base and the J gene end by 5 bases; junction bases not matched to a gene: 6. This CDR3 has 16 amino acids. The germline CDR1 and CDR2 sequences are SEHNR and FQNEAQ (reference sequence). CDR3 DNA: TGTGCCAGCAGCTTAGGACTAGCGGGCTTACTAGATACGCAGTATTTT. Encoded protein: CASSLGLAGLLDTQYF. The whole variable domain, remainder taken from reference TRBV7-9 and TRBJ2-3, is DTGVSQNPRHKITKRGQNVTFRCDPISEHNRLYWYRQTLGQGPEFLTYFQNEAQLEKSRLLSDRFSAERPKGSFSTLEIQRTEQGDSAMYLCASSLGLAGLLDTQYFGPGTRLTVL.

The sample holds many counts of this clonotype. The gene calls are TRBV6-5 and TRBJ2-5, with 10 positions matching TRBD2. Germline V CDR1 and CDR2: MNHEY, SVGAGI. The V segment lost 1 base and the J segment 4 bases; nucleotides outside the gene matches: 6. The CDR3 consists of 16 residues. The CDR3 loop reads CASSYLASGGPETQYF. CDR3 in DNA: TGTGCCAGCAGTTACTTGGCTAGCGGGGGTCCAGAGACCCAGTACTTC.

The chain carries TRBV19 and TRBJ2-6; a possible D gene is TRBD1 (6 bases). The CDR3 is 18 residues long. The V gene's germline CDR1 is LNHDA and CDR2 SQIVND (reference sequence). V lost 5 bases, J lost 0 bases, and 17 bases lay in between. CDR3 DNA: TGTGCCAGTAGTGCGACGGGACACGCGTCCTCTGGGGCCAACGTCCTGACTTTC. It is translated as CASSATGHASSGANVLTF.

At least ten counts were recorded for this clonotype. The chain uses TRBV28 and TRBJ1-2; D is undetermined. This CDR3 has 12 amino acids. In germline, CDR1 is MDHEN, CDR2 SYDVKM. Between the trimmed V and J ends, which lost 6 bases and 5 bases, there was a span of 10 bases. The CDR3 reads CASSRRAYGYTF. For the CDR3, the DNA is TGTGCCAGCAGCCGCCGGGCGTATGGCTACACCTTC.

J is TRBJ2-1 and V is TRBV24-1, with 9 bases aligning to TRBD1. The V gene's germline CDR1 is KGHDR and CDR2 SFDVKD. CDR3 length equals 15 residues. The trim removed 3 bases at V and 8 bases at J, leaving 7 bases unmatched. The CDR3 reads CATSDTGQGSDEQFF. For the CDR3, the DNA is TGTGCCACCAGTGATACGGGACAGGGAAGTGATGAGCAGTTCTTC.

At least ten counts were recorded for this clonotype. This chain uses TRBV12-3 or TRBV12-4 with TRBJ2-4; a weak D match, TRBD1 (5 bases). The CDR3 covers 14 residues. V shed 3 bases and J shed 9 bases, with 15 bases lying between them. CDR3 nucleotides: TGTGCCAGCAGTTTGGGCAGGGATTGGGGCATTCAGTACTTC. It encodes CASSLGRDWGIQYF.

This clonotype was seen once. The chain links TRBV7-2 to TRBJ1-3, with D hard to call. The ends were cut back, 4 bases at V and 1 base at J, with 17 bases in the middle. Germline-derived CDR1 and CDR2 are SGHTA and FQGNSA. The CDR3 spans 17 residues. The CDR3 protein is CASSSALSHLSGNTIYF. In nucleotides, the CDR3 is TGTGCCAGCAGCTCGGCGCTTTCACACCTGTCTGGAAACACCATATATTTT.

This rearrangement joins TRBV9 to TRBJ1-1; TRBD1 matches 11 bases. The junction had 11 bases not matched to a gene; V was cut back by 4 bases and J by 3 bases. The CDR3 covers 17 residues. The V gene's germline CDR1 is SGDLS and CDR2 YYNGEE. The CDR3 reads CASSPQDRGQGDTEAFF. CDR3 DNA: TGTGCCAGCAGCCCCCAGGATAGGGGACAGGGGGACACTGAAGCTTTCTTT.

This clonotype was observed a handful of times. V and J are TRBV7-2 and TRBJ1-1; tentative D call: TRBD1 (6 bases). Germline V gives CDR1 SGHTA, CDR2 FQGNSA. CDR3 length: 16 amino acids. V was clipped by 5 bases and J by 0 bases, with 16 bases between them. Here the CDR3 reads CASSLQTGTVNTEAFF. DNA of the CDR3: TGTGCCAGCAGCCTTCAAACAGGGACGGTGAACACTGAAGCTTTCTTT.

In regard to this clonotype: Just one base apart from a much larger clone, this may be a read error. The genes are TRBV5-1 and TRBJ2-2; no clear D gene. The CDR3 has 14 amino acids. Germline CDR1 is SGHRS and CDR2 is YFSETQ. The CDR3 spells CAISFNGQTGELFF. The CDR3 bases are TGCGCCATCAGCTTTAACGGTCAAACCGGGGAGCTGTTTTTT.

This chain joins TRBV11-2 and TRBJ2-7; no definite D call. This CDR3 region has 16 residues. Germline V gives CDR1 SGHAT, CDR2 FQNNGV. The ends were cut back, 5 bases at V and 7 bases at J, with 24 bases in the middle. The CDR3 loop reads CASSPKWVVQWFEQYF. Written as DNA, the CDR3 is TGTGCCAGCAGCCCCAAGTGGGTGGTCCAATGGTTTGAGCAGTACTTC.

This clonotype has only a few counts. The chain couples TRBV10-3 to TRBJ2-1, with D possibly being TRBD1 (5 bases). CDR1 is ENHRY and CDR2 is SYGVKD in the germline V gene. This CDR3 has 12 amino acids. Trimming removed 7 bases from V and 8 bases from J, with 12 bases in between. CDR3 nucleotide sequence: TGTGCCATCAACCAGGGTGCCGATGAGCAGTTCTTC. It translates to CAINQGADEQFF.

This clonotype was seen ten or more times. V usage is TRBV20-1 and J usage is TRBJ2-5; no reliable D call. Deletions cut 1 base from V and 5 bases from J, with 14 bases between. Per the germline V gene, CDR1 is DFQATT and CDR2 is SNEGSKA (reference sequence). The CDR3 totals 14 residues. In DNA form, the CDR3 reads TGCAGTGCTAGAGGGACCTCAATCGGGGAGACCCAGTACTTC. It is translated as CSARGTSIGETQYF.

This clonotype was observed many times. This rearrangement joins TRBV12-3 or TRBV12-4 to TRBJ1-2; 8 bases are a match to TRBD1. The CDR3 runs 15 residues. After removal of 6 bases from V and 3 bases from J, the junction contained 9 bases not matched to a gene. The CDR3 nucleotides are TGTGCCAGCAGACCCGGACAGGGCACGTACTATGGCTACACCTTC. This encodes CASRPGQGTYYGYTF.

This clonotype has at least ten counts. The chain recombines TRBV24-1 with TRBJ1-4, with TRBD1 as a possible D gene (5 bases). The CDR3 is made up of 13 amino acids. Trimming pared 10 bases from V and 7 bases from J, leaving 15 bases between. The germline V gene has CDR1 KGHDR and CDR2 SFDVKD. CDR3: CATSDGGREKLFF. DNA of the CDR3: TGTGCCACATCGGACGGGGGTCGTGAAAAACTGTTTTTT.

J is TRBJ2-3 and V is TRBV18; D may be TRBD2 (6 bases). V was trimmed by 6 bases and J by 2 bases, leaving 21 bases between them. The germline CDR1 and CDR2 sequences are KGHSH and LQKENI. The length of the CDR3 is 17 residues. CDR3 coding DNA: TGTGCCAGCTCCCCAACCCCTTTGTCGGGGGTCACAGATACGCAGTATTTT. Protein sequence: CASSPTPLSGVTDTQYF.

In this sample, this clonotype turned up many times. The chain carries TRBV12-3 or TRBV12-4 and TRBJ1-4; 7 bases are shared with TRBD1. Unmatched junction bases numbered 5, after V lost 2 bases and J lost 8 bases. There are 14 residues in the CDR3. This CDR3 reads CASSLRQGGEKLFF. The DNA of the CDR3 is TGTGCCAGCAGTTTACGGCAGGGGGGCGAAAAACTGTTTTTT.

Ten or more counts support this clonotype. The chain has TRBV10-3 and TRBJ1-2; D may be TRBD1 (5 bases). V shed 4 bases and J shed 3 bases, with 18 bases lying between them. The CDR3 contains 16 residues. Germline V lookup: CDR1 ENHRY, CDR2 SYGVKD. In nucleotides, the CDR3 is TGTGCCATCAGTGGGGGTCAGGGAGCTAATGACTATGGCTACACCTTC. Its protein is CAISGGQGANDYGYTF.

At least ten counts were recorded for this clonotype. The CDR3 region has the DNA TGCGCCAGCAGCGATGAATCCAGCTCCTACAATGAGCAGTTCTTC. This sequence encodes CASSDESSSYNEQFF. V and J are TRBV5-1 and TRBJ2-1; D not resolved. V lost 4 bases and J 0 bases, leaving 11 bases between the germline ends. The CDR3 covers 15 residues. Germline V gives CDR1 SGHRS, CDR2 YFSETQ. Based on the CDR3 plus reference TRBV5-1 and TRBJ2-1, the full variable domain is KAGVTQTPRYLIKTRGQQVTLSCSPISGHRSVSWYQQTPGQGLQFLFEYFSETQRNKGNFPGRFSGRQFSNSRSEMNVSTLELGDSALYLCASSDESSSYNEQFFGPGTRLTVL.

The chain combines TRBV29-1 with TRBJ1-1; D may be TRBD1 (5 bases). V shed 7 bases and J shed 1 base, with 16 bases lying between them. The CDR3 contains 14 residues. The germline V gene has CDR1 SQVTM and CDR2 ANQGSEA. CDR3 coding DNA: TGCAGCGGAACGTTAGGGGTGCGGAACACTGAAGCTTTCTTT. Translating gives CSGTLGVRNTEAFF.

This clonotype was picked up a small number of times. The chain is built from TRBV7-2 and TRBJ2-3; a weak D match, TRBD2 (6 bases). This CDR3 has 14 residues. V was cut by 6 bases and J by 5 bases, with 15 bases left in between. CDR1 is SGHTA and CDR2 is FQGNSA in the germline V gene. CDR3 in amino acids: CASRPGVGGDTQYF. The CDR3 coding sequence is TGTGCCAGCAGACCGGGAGTGGGGGGAGATACGCAGTATTTT.

This clonotype occurred many times. This rearrangement joins TRBV5-6 to TRBJ1-2, with TRBD1 matching over 9 bases. This CDR3 comprises 15 residues. Germline CDR1 is SGHDT and CDR2 is YYEEEE. The J segment lost 4 bases and the V segment lost 4 bases, leaving 8 bases of the junction unmatched. The CDR3: CASSPPGQGIYGYTF. The CDR3 coding sequence is TGTGCCAGCAGCCCGCCGGGACAGGGAATCTATGGCTACACCTTC.

This clonotype was detected many times. The chain uses TRBV5-5 and TRBJ2-7, with a tentative D call TRBD1 (6 bases). This CDR3 is built from 14 residues. Germline loops: CDR1 SGHKS, CDR2 YYEKEE (reference sequence). The V gene lost 1 base and the J gene lost 2 bases, with 10 bases spanning the gap. CDR3: CASSLTAGAYEQYF. The CDR3 coding sequence is TGTGCCAGCAGCTTGACGGCAGGGGCCTACGAGCAGTACTTC.